The 15 T cell receptor beta chains given below trace back to one sample, sequenced in a study of a mutant IDH1 vaccine in newly diagnosed glioma. Clones were sequenced by immunoSEQ multiplex PCR, and TCRdb holds only the in-frame ones, with some missing. The sample lists 20,000 to 25,000 clones, 85% to 90% occurring once. Their specific antigens are unknown. Noted time point: week 11, during vaccination. Each dose delivered 300 ug of mutant IDH1 20-mer peptide subcutaneously with imiquimod. This material consisted of PBMCs, taken from a glioma patient whose treatment included an IDH1 peptide vaccine. The receptors were gathered from a woman aged 40 to 55 with glioma.

This chain connects TRBV19 to TRBJ1-1, with no clear D. The germline CDR1 and CDR2 sequences are LNHDA and SQIVND (reference sequence). Between the trimmed V and J ends, which lost 1 base and 1 base, there was a span of 10 bases. The CDR3 is 15 amino acids. The CDR3 bases are TGTGCCAGTAGTATAGTAGGTGGCACGAACACTGAAGCTTTCTTT. It translates to CASSIVGGTNTEAFF. Filled out from reference TRBV19 and TRBJ1-1, the complete variable domain reads DGGITQSPKYLFRKEGQNVTLSCEQNLNHDAMYWYRQDPGQGLRLIYYSQIVNDFQKGDIAEGYSVSREKKESFPLTVTSAQKNPTAFYLCASSIVGGTNTEAFFGQGTRLTVV.

The rearrangement links TRBV7-2 to TRBJ2-3; no firm D call. The V end lost 1 base, the J end lost 2 bases, and 10 bases lay between the germline ends. The V gene's germline CDR1 is SGHTA and CDR2 FQGNSA. This CDR3 is 15 amino acids long. The CDR3 here is CASSLVARHTDTQYF. CDR3 nucleotide sequence: TGTGCCAGCAGCTTAGTTGCCCGACACACAGATACGCAGTATTTT. The full variable domain, its missing parts supplied by reference TRBV7-2 and TRBJ2-3, is GAGVSQSPSNKVTEKGKDVELRCDPISGHTALYWYRQSLGQGLEFLIYFQGNSAPDKSGLPSDRFSAERTGGSVSTLTIQRTQQEDSAVYLCASSLVARHTDTQYFGPGTRLTVL.

The rearrangement joins TRBV30 to TRBJ1-5; no clear D gene. The germline V gene has CDR1 GTSNPN and CDR2 SVGIG (reference sequence). V lost 4 bases to trimming and J lost 7 bases, with 14 bases between them. CDR3 length equals 13 residues. CDR3 sequence reads: CAWNRETMQPQHF. For the CDR3, the DNA is TGTGCCTGGAATAGGGAAACGATGCAGCCCCAGCATTTT. Combining the CDR3 with reference TRBV30 and TRBJ1-5 gives the whole variable domain SQTIHQWPATLVQPVGSPLSLECTVEGTSNPNLYWYRQAAGRGLQLLFYSVGIGQISSEVPQNLSASRPQDRQFILSSKKLLLSDSGFYLCAWNRETMQPQHFGDGTRLSIL.

This rearrangement joins TRBV4-1 to TRBJ2-3; 8 positions agree with TRBD2. J was trimmed by 4 bases and V by 0 bases; bases with no gene match: 6. CDR3 length equals 16 residues. Germline CDR1 reads MGHRA; CDR2 reads YSYEKL. The CDR3 DNA reads as TGCGCCAGCAGCCAAGATCGAAGCGGGGGTGCAGATACGCAGTATTTT. This sequence encodes CASSQDRSGGADTQYF.

V usage is TRBV30 and J usage is TRBJ1-1; 7 nucleotides match TRBD1. CDR1 is GTSNPN, CDR2 SVGIG, per germline (reference sequence). This CDR3 is built from 12 residues. Losses at the gene ends were 4 bases for V and 8 bases for J; bases not matched to a gene: 7. CDR3 amino acids: CAWTQRTGEAFF. The CDR3 DNA sequence: TGTGCCTGGACCCAGAGGACAGGAGAAGCTTTCTTT.

This clone was observed a handful of times. CDR3 nucleotides: TGTGCCAGCAGCTTTCTACAGGGGAATTCACCCCTCCACTTT. Its translation: CASSFLQGNSPLHF. The genes are TRBV7-9 and TRBJ1-6, with 7 bases that match TRBD1. This CDR3 is built from 14 residues. After removal of 3 bases from V and 7 bases from J, the junction contained 3 bases not matched to a gene. Germline CDR1 reads SEHNR; CDR2 reads FQNEAQ (reference sequence).

The V call is TRBV27, the J call TRBJ2-7; tentative D call: TRBD2 (5 bases). The V end lost 5 bases, the J end lost 4 bases, and 15 bases lay between the germline ends. The CDR3 spans 14 residues. CDR1 is MNHEY and CDR2 is SMNVEV in the germline V gene (reference sequence). The CDR3 reads CASSRRAEGYEQYF. The CDR3 nucleotides read TGTGCCAGCAGTCGACGGGCCGAGGGATACGAGCAGTACTTC.

V is TRBV6-6 and J is TRBJ2-7; no clear D. The CDR3 extends over 14 amino acids. The V end lost 6 bases, the J end lost 3 bases, and 15 bases lay between the germline ends. Germline V gene data show CDR1 as MNHNY and CDR2 as SVGAGI (reference sequence). This chain's CDR3 is CASSPLDLGYEQYF. The CDR3 region has the DNA TGTGCCAGCAGCCCCCTTGATTTAGGCTACGAGCAGTACTTC.

This chain joins TRBV5-8 and TRBJ1-2; no firm D call. Trimming stripped 0 bases from V and 8 bases from J, with 8 bases between. From germline, CDR1 is SGHTS and CDR2 YDEGEE. There are 12 residues in the CDR3. In DNA, the CDR3 is TGTGCCAGCAGCTTGGGCCACCAGGGCTACACCTTC. Its protein product is CASSLGHQGYTF.

With regard to this clone: One junction end does not reproduce the germline sequence, and a read error may be involved. The chain recombines TRBV7-7 with TRBJ1-4; weak D call: TRBD1 (6 bases). The CDR3 is 17 amino acids. CDR1 and CDR2 (germline): SSHAT, FNYEAQ (reference sequence). CDR3 region: CASSLVGGGRTNEKLFF. DNA of the CDR3: TGTGCTAGCAGCTTAGTGGGAGGGGGAAGGACTAATGAAAAACTGTTTTTT.

This chain uses TRBV6-5 with TRBJ1-6; D is uncertain. Trimming removed 0 bases from V and 9 bases from J, with 9 bases in between. The V gene's germline CDR1 is MNHEY and CDR2 SVGAGI. The CDR3 length is 14 residues. CDR3 DNA sequence: TGTGCCAGCAGTTACTCAACGGTGGGTTCACCCCTCCACTTT. Protein: CASSYSTVGSPLHF.

The V gene is TRBV5-1, the J gene TRBJ1-2; 8 bases are shared with TRBD1. The CDR3 loop spans 13 amino acids. Germline assignment: CDR1 SGHRS and CDR2 YFSETQ. Losses at the gene ends were 5 bases for V and 6 bases for J; bases not matched to a gene: 6. CDR3 region: CASRLTGVDGYTF. In nucleotides, the CDR3 is TGCGCCAGCAGACTGACAGGGGTAGATGGCTACACCTTC. Based on the CDR3 plus reference TRBV5-1 and TRBJ1-2, the full variable domain is KAGVTQTPRYLIKTRGQQVTLSCSPISGHRSVSWYQQTPGQGLQFLFEYFSETQRNKGNFPGRFSGRQFSNSRSEMNVSTLELGDSALYLCASRLTGVDGYTFGSGTRLTVV.

The chain couples TRBV29-1 to TRBJ1-2; D ambiguous. The V gene's germline CDR1 is SQVTM and CDR2 ANQGSEA. The CDR3 is made up of 12 amino acids. V was shortened by 2 bases and J by 8 bases, with 12 bases between the two germline ends. CDR3: CSVEKPGEGYTF. CDR3 DNA sequence: TGCAGCGTTGAAAAACCCGGCGAGGGCTACACCTTC.

This chain joins TRBV30 and TRBJ1-1; unclear D gene. The CDR3 runs 10 residues. With 3 bases removed from V and 8 bases from J, the gap between germline ends came to 7 bases. Germline V gives CDR1 GTSNPN, CDR2 SVGIG (reference sequence). The CDR3 DNA reads as TGTGCCTGGAGGAGGAGGGAAGCTTTCTTT. Translating it yields CAWRRREAFF.

The chain employs TRBV5-6 and TRBJ2-1, with unresolved D. Germline V gene sequence: CDR1 SGHDT, CDR2 YYEEEE. This CDR3 has 13 residues. V was cut by 3 bases and J by 4 bases, with 8 bases left in between. CDR3: CASSWAQYNEQFF. In nucleotides, the CDR3 is TGTGCCAGCAGCTGGGCCCAGTACAATGAGCAGTTCTTC.